Each of the 26 T cell receptor beta chains below was sequenced from the same sample in a study of PD-1 blockade in classical Hodgkin lymphoma. The protocol was immunoSEQ multiplex PCR, while the TCRdb copy is restricted to in-frame clones and leaves out a portion. The table shows about 40,000 clones, with approximately 70% occurring only once. Brentuximab vedotin exposure varied among the patients, all of whom had relapsed after autologous stem cell transplantation. The sample consisted of peripheral blood mononuclear cells (PBMCs), taken at baseline. The receptors were gathered from a human donor with classical Hodgkin lymphoma.

This chain connects TRBV5-1 to TRBJ1-2, with 9 positions matching TRBD1. V dropped 6 bases and J dropped 4; count of bases not matched to a gene: 4. The CDR3 has 13 residues. The V gene's germline CDR1 is SGHRS and CDR2 YFSETQ. Here the CDR3 reads CASTDRGVYGYTF. The DNA of the CDR3 is TGCGCCAGCACTGACAGGGGGGTCTATGGCTACACCTTC.

This clone turned up a few times. The chain employs TRBV11-2 and TRBJ1-5; D possibly corresponds to TRBD1 (6 bases). Trimming stripped 0 bases from V and 9 bases from J, with 12 bases between. The germline CDR1 and CDR2 sequences are SGHAT and FQNNGV. CDR3 length: 14 residues. Here the CDR3 DNA reads TGTGCCAGCAGCTTAGATTCAGGGGCTGCGCCCCAGCATTTT. This codes for CASSLDSGAAPQHF.

This clone was seen a single time. The genes are TRBV2 and TRBJ2-1; 7 bases map to TRBD2. The CDR3 contains 11 residues. Germline CDR1 and CDR2: SNHLY and FYNNEI. The junction had 4 bases not matched to a gene; V was cut back by 7 bases and J by 10 bases. This CDR3 is CASTTGGEQFF. The CDR3 DNA is TGTGCCAGCACCACCGGGGGGGAGCAGTTCTTC.

This clone was seen only a few times. The chain couples TRBV5-6 to TRBJ2-7; unclear D gene. Trimming removed 0 bases from V and 7 bases from J, with 20 bases in between. CDR1 is SGHDT, CDR2 YYEEEE, per germline. The CDR3 spans 16 residues. The CDR3 loop is CASSLVGLSATGEQYF. The CDR3 DNA reads as TGTGCCAGCAGCTTGGTTGGGCTTAGTGCAACCGGGGAGCAGTACTTC. Filled out from reference TRBV5-6 and TRBJ2-7, the complete variable domain reads DAGVTQSPTHLIKTRGQQVTLRCSPKSGHDTVSWYQQALGQGPQFIFQYYEEEERQRGNFPDRFSGHQFPNYSSELNVNALLLGDSALYLCASSLVGLSATGEQYFGPGTRLTVT.

CDR3 sequence: CSVGRRSGNTIYF. In DNA, the CDR3 is TGCAGCGTAGGGCGTAGGTCCGGAAACACCATATATTTT. V usage is TRBV29-1 and J usage is TRBJ1-3; D is unclear. The CDR3 length is 13 residues. Per germline, CDR1 SQVTM and CDR2 ANQGSEA. Trimming took 6 bases from V and 4 from J, leaving 13 bases between them.

V usage is TRBV29-1 and J usage is TRBJ1-5, with D maybe TRBD1 (6 bases). The CDR3 is 13 amino acids. V dropped 3 bases and J dropped 2 bases, with 8 bases sitting between them. Looked up from germline, CDR1 is SQVTM and CDR2 is ANQGSEA. CDR3 amino acids: CSVESGGNQPQHF. CDR3 DNA sequence: TGCAGCGTTGAGTCAGGGGGCAATCAGCCCCAGCATTTT.

As regards this clone: Other DNA sequences of this sample code for an identical CDR3. V and J are TRBV7-6 and TRBJ1-5, with D unresolved. Germline CDR1 and CDR2: SGHVS and FNYEAQ. The CDR3 totals 13 residues. Deletions cut 1 base from V and 4 bases from J, with 5 bases between. The CDR3 reads CASSLDRNQPQHF. The CDR3, as DNA: TGTGCCAGCAGCTTAGATAGGAATCAGCCCCAGCATTTT.

This chain joins TRBV9 and TRBJ2-5, with a tentative D call TRBD1 (5 bases). Germline loops: CDR1 SGDLS, CDR2 YYNGEE. V was clipped by 0 bases and J by 3 bases, with 6 bases between them. This CDR3 spans 13 amino acids. The CDR3 spells CASSVGQKETQYF. CDR3 nucleotides: TGTGCCAGCAGCGTAGGACAGAAAGAGACCCAGTACTTC.

The chain combines TRBV12-5 with TRBJ2-7; D might be TRBD2 (5 bases). Germline-derived CDR1 and CDR2 are LGHNT and FRNRAP. V was pared by 3 bases and J by 9 bases, with 15 bases between. The CDR3 length is 13 residues. CDR3 sequence reads: CASGFAEFGVQYF. CDR3 nucleotides: TGTGCTAGTGGTTTCGCGGAATTCGGGGTGCAGTACTTC.

V and J are TRBV21-1 and TRBJ1-2. TRBV21-1 is a pseudogene segment. The CDR3 is 14 amino acids. The DNA for the CDR3 is TGTGCCAGCAGCAAAGAGGCCGGCCGCTTTGGCTACACCTTC. It codes for CASSKEAGRFGYTF.

This clone occurred once. V gene TRBV28 combines with J gene TRBJ1-2; TRBD1 might be the D (5 bases). CDR3 length equals 14 residues. Germline CDR1 MDHEN, CDR2 SYDVKM. V lost 6 bases to trimming and J lost 0 bases, with 11 bases between them. This CDR3 is CASRWTLANYGYTF. In DNA form, the CDR3 reads TGTGCCAGCAGGTGGACATTAGCTAACTATGGCTACACCTTC.

J is TRBJ1-1 and V is TRBV4-3; maybe TRBD1 (5 bases). CDR3 length: 16 amino acids. V lost 0 bases and J lost 6, with 17 bases in between. The V gene's germline CDR1 is LGHNA and CDR2 YSLEER. In nucleotides, the CDR3 is TGCGCCAGCAGCCAAGATGGCGGGACCCCGGGCGCTGAAGCTTTCTTT. Translating it yields CASSQDGGTPGAEAFF.

CDR3 coding DNA: TGTGCCTGGAGTTACAGGGCGAGACCCTCCTACGAGCAGTACTTC. It codes for CAWSYRARPSYEQYF. V and J are TRBV30 and TRBJ2-7, with D perhaps matching TRBD1 (6 bases). The CDR3 sequence is 15 residues long. Germline assignment: CDR1 GTSNPN and CDR2 SVGIG (reference sequence). V shed 2 bases and J shed 0 bases, with 14 bases lying between them.

The CDR3: CASTPAGTPSTAFF. The CDR3 nucleotides read TGTGCCAGCACCCCGGCGGGGACCCCCTCCACGGCTTTCTTT. The rearrangement links TRBV28 to TRBJ1-1; weak D call: TRBD1 (5 bases). V dropped 7 bases and J dropped 11 bases, with 23 bases sitting between them. The CDR3 consists of 14 residues. Germline assignment: CDR1 MDHEN and CDR2 SYDVKM.

This clone appeared once. The chain joins TRBV4-1 to TRBJ2-5, with D unclear. Germline assignment: CDR1 MGHRA and CDR2 YSYEKL. Trimming stripped 0 bases from V and 1 base from J, with 9 bases between. The CDR3 is made up of 15 amino acids. The CDR3 bases are TGCGCCAGCAGCCAAGAAATCGTCGCCCAAGAGACCCAGTACTTC. It translates to CASSQEIVAQETQYF.

By share, this clone ranks as medium-sized. The gene calls are TRBV20-1 and TRBJ1-1; TRBD1 agrees at 7 bases. Germline V gene lookup returns CDR1 DFQATT and CDR2 SNEGSKA (reference sequence). The CDR3 contains 9 residues. DNA for the CDR3: TGCAGCCATCAACAGGGGGCTTTCTTT. Protein product: CSHQQGAFF.

This rearrangement joins TRBV19 to TRBJ2-1; TRBD2 agrees at 10 bases. With V trimmed by 7 bases and J by 7 bases, 10 bases remained unmatched. The germline gives CDR1 LNHDA, CDR2 SQIVND (reference sequence). The CDR3 totals 15 residues. The CDR3 DNA reads as TGTGCCAGTAAGGACAGCGGGGGGGACTGGAATGAGCAGTTCTTC. It encodes CASKDSGGDWNEQFF.

The J gene is TRBJ1-1, the V gene TRBV18; no firm D call. CDR3 length: 16 amino acids. Germline V lookup: CDR1 KGHSH, CDR2 LQKENI. Trimming left V 3 bases short and J 3 bases short, with 17 bases between. CDR3: CASSPVTRRRHTEAFF. The DNA for the CDR3 is TGTGCCAGCTCACCCGTAACACGACGGCGGCACACTGAAGCTTTCTTT.

The chain combines TRBV2 with TRBJ1-1; 7 bases map to TRBD1. Germline values: CDR1 SNHLY, CDR2 FYNNEI. V lost 2 bases and J lost 0; bases outside the gene matches: 9. This CDR3 is 17 amino acids long. CDR3 loop: CASSEPVDRSLNTEAFF. The CDR3 DNA sequence: TGTGCCAGCAGTGAACCCGTGGACAGGAGTCTGAACACTGAAGCTTTCTTT.

This clone came up once. The chain joins TRBV9 to TRBJ2-7; 9 bases line up with TRBD2. Germline V gene sequence: CDR1 SGDLS, CDR2 YYNGEE. J was trimmed by 4 bases and V by 0 bases; bases with no gene match: 17. The CDR3 has 19 amino acids. The CDR3 DNA is TGTGCCAGCAGCGTAGGAGCGGGAGGTCGAGAGGGGATCTCATACGAGCAGTACTTC. It is translated as CASSVGAGGREGISYEQYF. Combining the CDR3 with reference TRBV9 and TRBJ2-7 gives the whole variable domain DSGVTQTPKHLITATGQRVTLRCSPRSGDLSVYWYQQSLDQGLQFLIQYYNGEERAKGNILERFSAQQFPDLHSELNLSSLELGDSALYFCASSVGAGGREGISYEQYFGPGTRLTVT.

The rearrangement uses TRBV18 and TRBJ1-3; D call uncertain. The CDR3 length is 14 residues. Trimming stripped 0 bases from V and 4 bases from J, with 7 bases between. CDR1 KGHSH and CDR2 LQKENI come from the germline V gene. CDR3 sequence: CASSPPLGGNTIYF. As DNA, the CDR3 is TGTGCCAGCTCACCACCGCTGGGCGGAAACACCATATATTTT.

This chain uses TRBV7-6 with TRBJ2-3, with 8 bases aligning to TRBD1. The CDR3 is 14 amino acids. Trimming took 9 bases from V and 0 from J; bases not matched to a gene: 5. Looked up from germline, CDR1 is SGHVS and CDR2 is FNYEAQ. The CDR3 region is CASLQGGSTDTQYF. The DNA for the CDR3 is TGTGCCAGTCTACAGGGGGGAAGCACAGATACGCAGTATTTT.

This clone showed up just once. The rearrangement joins TRBV30 to TRBJ2-2; no clear D. The length of the CDR3 is 14 residues. V was pared by 1 base and J by 6 bases, with 12 bases between. CDR1 GTSNPN and CDR2 SVGIG come from the germline V gene (reference sequence). The DNA of the CDR3 is TGTGCCTGGAGTGAGGCAGTATTTCCCGGGGAGCTGTTTTTT. Its translation is CAWSEAVFPGELFF. Using reference TRBV30 and TRBJ2-2 for the parts outside the CDR3, the full variable domain is SQTIHQWPATLVQPVGSPLSLECTVEGTSNPNLYWYRQAAGRGLQLLFYSVGIGQISSEVPQNLSASRPQDRQFILSSKKLLLSDSGFYLCAWSEAVFPGELFFGEGSRLTVL.

J is TRBJ2-1 and V is TRBV30, with a possible D match to TRBD1 (5 bases). CDR3 length equals 13 residues. With 0 bases removed from V and 7 bases from J, the gap between germline ends came to 10 bases. From germline, CDR1 is GTSNPN and CDR2 SVGIG (reference sequence). CDR3 region: CAWSVDSGNEQFF. The CDR3 bases are TGTGCCTGGAGTGTAGATTCAGGGAATGAGCAGTTCTTC.

By sample share, this clone is medium-sized. The chain has TRBV19 and TRBJ1-2; the match to TRBD1 covers 10 bases. V lost 3 bases and J lost 5; bases outside the gene matches: 12. The CDR3 is 17 residues long. Germline lookup yields CDR1 LNHDA and CDR2 SQIVND (reference sequence). The CDR3 here is CASSMEVRRDRGYGYTF. CDR3 bases: TGTGCCAGTAGTATGGAGGTCCGTCGGGACAGGGGATATGGCTACACCTTC.

This clone was recorded once. The chain combines TRBV6-4 with TRBJ1-1; 8 bases are a match to TRBD1. J lost 5 bases, V lost 2 bases, and 1 base had no gene match. The CDR3 sequence is 13 residues long. Germline values: CDR1 MRHNA, CDR2 SNTAGT. The CDR3: CASSDHRGTEAFF. The DNA for the CDR3 is TGTGCCAGCAGTGACCACAGGGGGACTGAAGCTTTCTTT.